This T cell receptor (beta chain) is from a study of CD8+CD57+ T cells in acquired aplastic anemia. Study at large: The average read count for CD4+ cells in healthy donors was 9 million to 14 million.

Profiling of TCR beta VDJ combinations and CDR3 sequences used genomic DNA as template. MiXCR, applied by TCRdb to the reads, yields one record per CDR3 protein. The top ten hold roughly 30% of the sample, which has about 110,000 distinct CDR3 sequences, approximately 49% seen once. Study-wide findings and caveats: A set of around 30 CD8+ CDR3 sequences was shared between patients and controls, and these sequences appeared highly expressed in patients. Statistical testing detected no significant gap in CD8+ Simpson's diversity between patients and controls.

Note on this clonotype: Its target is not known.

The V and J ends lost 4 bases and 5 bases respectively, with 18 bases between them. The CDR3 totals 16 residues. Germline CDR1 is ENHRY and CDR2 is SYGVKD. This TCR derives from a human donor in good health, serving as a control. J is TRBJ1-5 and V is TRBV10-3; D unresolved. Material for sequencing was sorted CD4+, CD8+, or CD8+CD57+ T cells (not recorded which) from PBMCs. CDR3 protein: CAISGTAPNTDQPQHF. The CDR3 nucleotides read TGTGCCATCAGTGGGACGGCTCCCAACACCGATCAGCCCCAGCATTTT.